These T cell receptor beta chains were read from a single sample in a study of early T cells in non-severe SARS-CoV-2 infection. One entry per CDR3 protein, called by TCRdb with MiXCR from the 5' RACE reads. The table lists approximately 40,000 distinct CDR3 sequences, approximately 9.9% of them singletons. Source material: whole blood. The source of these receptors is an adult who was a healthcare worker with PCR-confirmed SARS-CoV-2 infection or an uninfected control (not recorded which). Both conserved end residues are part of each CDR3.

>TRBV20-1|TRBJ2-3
CSARISPEADTQYF
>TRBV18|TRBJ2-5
CASSPERGILETQYF
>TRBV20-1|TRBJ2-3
CSAEKDTQYF
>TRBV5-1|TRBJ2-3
CASSLAISTDTQYF
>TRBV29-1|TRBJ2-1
CSVFKGSYNEQFF
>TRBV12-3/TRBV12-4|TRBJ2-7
CASSLVAGGSSYEQYF
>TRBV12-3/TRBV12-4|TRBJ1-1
CASSFNQYMNTEAFF
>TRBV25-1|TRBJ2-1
CATYQAGSYNEQFF
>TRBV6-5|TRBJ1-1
CASRGQGFSTEAFF
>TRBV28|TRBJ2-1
CASSLGWDSYNEQFF
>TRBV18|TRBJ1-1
CASSPNGQNTEAFF
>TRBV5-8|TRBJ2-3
CASSLGQESTDTQYF
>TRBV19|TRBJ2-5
CASSIGGVKETQYF
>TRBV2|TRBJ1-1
CASSVVVNTEAFF
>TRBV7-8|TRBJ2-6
CASSLESRVLAGGSGANVLTF
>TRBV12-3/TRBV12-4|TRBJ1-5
CASSLDRQPQHF